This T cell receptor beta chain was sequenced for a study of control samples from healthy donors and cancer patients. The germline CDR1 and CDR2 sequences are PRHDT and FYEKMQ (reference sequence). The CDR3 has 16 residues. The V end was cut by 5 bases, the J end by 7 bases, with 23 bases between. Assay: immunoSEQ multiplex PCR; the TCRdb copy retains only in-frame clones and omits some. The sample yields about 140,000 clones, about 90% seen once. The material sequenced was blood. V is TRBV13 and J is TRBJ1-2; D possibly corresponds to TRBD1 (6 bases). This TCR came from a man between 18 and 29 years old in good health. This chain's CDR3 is CASSPNTGSNSFGYTF. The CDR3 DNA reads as TGTGCCAGCAGCCCAAATACAGGGTCGAATTCCTTTGGCTACACCTTC.